The 2 T cell receptor beta chains below all came from one sample that was sequenced in a study of T cells after yellow fever vaccination. TCRdb reanalysed the 5' RACE reads using MiXCR and keeps one entry per CDR3 protein. The sample has hundreds of thousands of distinct CDR3 sequences; roughly an eighth are singletons. The sequences come from CD4+ T cells sorted from PBMCs, collected 15 days after the yellow fever booster vaccination. The receptors stem from a man aged 18-30 years who received the YFV17D yellow fever vaccine.

The rearrangement uses TRBV2 and TRBJ2-2, with D perhaps matching TRBD1 (5 bases). The CDR3 runs 14 residues. With 6 bases removed from V and 1 base from J, the gap between germline ends came to 9 bases. From germline, CDR1 is SNHLY and CDR2 FYNNEI. The CDR3 DNA sequence: TGTGCCAGCAGGGGGCAGATGAACACCGGGGAGCTGTTTTTT. The encoded protein is CASRGQMNTGELFF.

The V call is TRBV7-2, the J call TRBJ2-1, with 8 bases matching TRBD2. Germline V CDR1 and CDR2: SGHTA, FQGNSA. After removal of 5 bases from V and 2 bases from J, the junction contained 5 bases not matched to a gene. The CDR3 is 15 amino acids. The CDR3 is CASSTTGGAYNEQFF. CDR3 DNA: TGTGCCAGCAGCACTACCGGGGGGGCCTACAATGAGCAGTTCTTC.